This paragraph reports one T cell receptor (beta chain). As yet, its antigen is unknown. This sample also contains other DNA sequences that code for the same CDR3. Naive-designated CD8 cells lacked CD45RO, were positively enriched for CCR7, and omitted terminally differentiated effector memory CD45RA+ cells. This sample stems from a study of shared clonotypes between healthy human individuals. Study summary: Three CD4 naive, three CD4 memory, two CD8 naive and one CD8 memory plate were used per donor.

Study results and caveats: Sorted-subset samples were not fully sequenced, rarefaction indicated. Shared across four donors were 4% to 6% of the naive CD4 clonotypes. Naive subsets, compared against memory subsets, generally had larger estimated richness values.

This table comes from immunoSEQ multiplex PCR, and its TCRdb copy is limited to in-frame clones, with some not included. The sample carries over 2 million clones, about 95% recorded once. This receptor was taken from a man younger than 30 in good health. The sequenced material came from naive CD8+ T cells sorted from blood.

The chain's CDR3 is CASSLVGETEAFF. CDR3 coding DNA: TGTGCCAGCAGCTTAGTTGGGGAGACTGAAGCTTTCTTT. The V call is TRBV7-9, the J call TRBJ1-1; D gene ambiguous. The CDR3 covers 13 residues. The germline V gene has CDR1 SEHNR and CDR2 FQNEAQ (reference sequence). The V and J ends lost 1 base and 5 bases respectively, with 8 bases between them.